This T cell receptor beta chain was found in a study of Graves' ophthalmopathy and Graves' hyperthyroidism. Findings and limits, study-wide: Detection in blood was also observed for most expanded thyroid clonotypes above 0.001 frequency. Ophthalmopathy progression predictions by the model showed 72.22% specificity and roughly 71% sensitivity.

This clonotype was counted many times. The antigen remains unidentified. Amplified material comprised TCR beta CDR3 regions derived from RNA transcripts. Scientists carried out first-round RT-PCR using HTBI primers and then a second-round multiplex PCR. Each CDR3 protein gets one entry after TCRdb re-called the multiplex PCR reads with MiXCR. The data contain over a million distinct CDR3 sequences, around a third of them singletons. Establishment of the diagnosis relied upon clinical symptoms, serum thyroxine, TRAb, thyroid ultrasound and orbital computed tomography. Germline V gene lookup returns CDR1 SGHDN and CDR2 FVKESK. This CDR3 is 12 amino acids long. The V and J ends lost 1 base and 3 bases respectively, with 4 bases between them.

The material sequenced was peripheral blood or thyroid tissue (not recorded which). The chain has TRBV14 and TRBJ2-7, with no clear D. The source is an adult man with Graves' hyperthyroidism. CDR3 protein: CASSQVLYEQYF. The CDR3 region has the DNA TGTGCCAGCAGCCAAGTCCTCTACGAGCAGTACTTC.